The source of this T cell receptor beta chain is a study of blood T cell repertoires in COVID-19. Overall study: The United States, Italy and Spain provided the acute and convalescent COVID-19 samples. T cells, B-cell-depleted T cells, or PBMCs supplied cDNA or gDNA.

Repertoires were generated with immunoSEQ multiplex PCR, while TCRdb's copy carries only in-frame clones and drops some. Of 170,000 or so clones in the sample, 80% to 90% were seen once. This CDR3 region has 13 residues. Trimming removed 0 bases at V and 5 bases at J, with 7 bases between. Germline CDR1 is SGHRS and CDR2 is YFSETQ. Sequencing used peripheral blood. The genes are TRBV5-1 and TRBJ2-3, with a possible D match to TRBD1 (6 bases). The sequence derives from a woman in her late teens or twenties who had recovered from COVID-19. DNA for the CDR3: TGCGCCAGCAGCTTGGGGGGGCAAGATACGCAGTATTTT. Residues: CASSLGGQDTQYF.